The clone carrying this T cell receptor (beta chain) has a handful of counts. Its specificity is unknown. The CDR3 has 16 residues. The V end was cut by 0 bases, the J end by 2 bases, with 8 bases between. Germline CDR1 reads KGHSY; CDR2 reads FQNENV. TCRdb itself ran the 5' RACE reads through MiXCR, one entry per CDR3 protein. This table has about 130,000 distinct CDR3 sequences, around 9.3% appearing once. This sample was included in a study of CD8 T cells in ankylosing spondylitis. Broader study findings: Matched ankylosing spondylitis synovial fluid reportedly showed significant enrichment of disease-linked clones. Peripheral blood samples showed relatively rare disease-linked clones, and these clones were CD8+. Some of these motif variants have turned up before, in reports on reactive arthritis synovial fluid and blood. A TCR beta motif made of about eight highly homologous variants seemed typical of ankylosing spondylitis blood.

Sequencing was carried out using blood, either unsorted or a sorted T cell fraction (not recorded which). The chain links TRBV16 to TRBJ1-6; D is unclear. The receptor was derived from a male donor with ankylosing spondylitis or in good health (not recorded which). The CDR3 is CASSQSAGTYNSPLHF. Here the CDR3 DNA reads TGTGCCAGCAGCCAATCGGCGGGAACCTATAATTCACCCCTCCACTTT.